The 5 T cell receptor beta chains below all came from one sample that was sequenced in a study of blood T cell repertoires in COVID-19. Method: immunoSEQ multiplex PCR; TCRdb's copy keeps in-frame clones and lacks some. The sample records roughly 70,000 clones, approximately 90% being singletons. The sample comprised peripheral blood. These receptors were taken from a woman older than 75 with active COVID-19.

The V gene is TRBV5-6, the J gene TRBJ1-2; D may be TRBD1 (5 bases). CDR1 and CDR2 from the germline V gene are SGHDT and YYEEEE. The germline V and J ends were trimmed by 4 bases and 1 base, with 11 bases remaining between them. The CDR3 length is 14 residues. CDR3 in DNA: TGTGCCAGCAGCGACAGTTTGTTTAACTATGGCTACACCTTC. Amino acid sequence: CASSDSLFNYGYTF.

The V call is TRBV9, the J call TRBJ1-1; D might be TRBD1 (6 bases). CDR3 length: 17 amino acids. Germline assignment: CDR1 SGDLS and CDR2 YYNGEE. The V end lost 0 bases, the J end lost 4 bases, and 19 bases lay between the germline ends. The CDR3 spells CASSVGPLRGGSTEAFF. The CDR3 DNA reads TGTGCCAGCAGCGTAGGACCTCTCAGGGGAGGGAGCACTGAAGCTTTCTTT.

The genes are TRBV5-1 and TRBJ2-2; the D is unclear. Trimming pared 1 base from V and 4 bases from J, leaving 8 bases between. This CDR3 region has 14 residues. The V gene's germline CDR1 is SGHRS and CDR2 YFSETQ. CDR3 in amino acids: CASSLLGPTGELFF. The CDR3 DNA follows: TGCGCCAGCAGCTTGCTAGGTCCCACCGGGGAGCTGTTTTTT.

The gene calls are TRBV28 and TRBJ1-2; perhaps TRBD1 as D (6 bases). Trimming pared 6 bases from V and 0 bases from J, leaving 8 bases between. The CDR3 has 13 residues. CDR1 is MDHEN, CDR2 SYDVKM, per germline. This chain's CDR3 is CASRRTANYGYTF. The CDR3, as DNA: TGTGCCAGCAGAAGGACAGCTAACTATGGCTACACCTTC.

As concerns this clone: The sample carries other DNA sequences with the same CDR3. V gene TRBV6-5 combines with J gene TRBJ1-5; the match to TRBD1 covers 9 bases. The CDR3 has 14 amino acids. With V trimmed by 6 bases and J by 6 bases, 6 bases remained unmatched. CDR1 is MNHEY, CDR2 SVGAGI, per germline. The DNA of the CDR3 is TGTGCCAGCAGGGTGGGACAGGGAGTTCAGCCCCAGCATTTT. It encodes CASRVGQGVQPQHF.